Described below is a single T cell receptor beta chain sequence and its context. Its antigen target is currently unknown. The input lacks base qualities; no much larger clone sits a single base away. Library preparation employed the immunoSEQ multiplex PCR assay. A mixture of 60 forward primers for TCR Vbeta segments and 13 reverse primers for TCR Jbeta segments was used in the multiplex PCR. The CDR3 region of rearranged TCR beta genes was amplified from genomic DNA with a multiplex PCR assay. The amplified TCR beta libraries were sequenced on the Illumina HiSeq System as 87-base-pair reads. The paper's data handling went like this. A later analysis counted some 80 million unique TCR beta chains across the 650 to 800 repertoires, and 9.5 million to 11 million of these chains were shared by at least two donors. A nearest-neighbor algorithm error-corrected the raw reads and collapsed the reads into unique sequences, merging closely related sequences to remove PCR and sequencing errors. To assign V, D and J gene segments, CDR3 sequences were aligned to IMGT reference sequences. Each retained sequence needed at least a six-nucleotide match to both a V gene segment and a J gene segment. A rearrangement counted as productive if the CDR3 had no stop codons and remained in frame with V and J, and every other rearrangement counted as non-productive. CDR3 was defined by IMGT convention, running from the second conserved V-encoded cysteine to the conserved J-encoded phenylalanine. The earlier analysis of some 540 of the donors excluded any sequence lacking an unambiguous match to a single V gene segment. An earlier analysis of some 500 of the donors classified V segments as functional when productive rearrangements were above 56.7% and as segregating when the standard deviation between donors was above 5%. A statistical classification framework was built for diagnosing cytomegalovirus status from the catalog of TCR beta chain sequences. In a later analysis, TCR nucleotide sequences were compared against IMGT/GENE-DB human TR gene sequences so that V and J genes could be assigned. In a later analysis, CDR3 sequences and most-parsimonious VDJ recombination scenarios were assigned using the TCRdist pipeline. A later analysis defined each TCR beta chain by its CDR3 amino acid sequence plus V-gene family, and excluded reads lacking a unique V-gene family. To address suspected cross-contamination and a sequencing artifact, a later analysis removed over 500 highly shared, low-generation-probability nucleotide sequences. In a later analysis, a clonal expansion index for each public chain was calculated from normalized within-repertoire ranks of inferred template counts. Generation probabilities in a later analysis came from a VDJ recombination model fitted to out-of-frame rearrangements, and those results were checked against IGoR. In a later analysis, TCR-TCR, TCR-HLA and TCR-CMV co-occurrence was scored with hypergeometric tests, and a repertoire-size bias correction was applied to TCR pairs. To estimate false discovery rates, a later analysis permuted the HLA or CMV assignments 20 times. In a later analysis, co-occurring TCRs were grouped using DBSCAN, with TCRdist sequence similarity added in when clustering inside HLA-allele-positive subsets. Repertoires with fewer than 30,000 or more than 120,000 public chains, plus five repertoires with anomalous nucleotide sharing, were excluded from co-occurrence clustering. TCRdb stores this immuneACCESS table with in-frame sequences only. Part of the clones is absent; in the studies checked, under half of the shortfall reflects unresolved V genes, and no reason is known for the rest. Clone size and V and J calls were adopted from that table, with D and trimming inferred from the DNA. For this sample there are 60,000 to 95,000 clones; 70% to 85% appear just once. The ten largest clones take up about 20% of the sample.

The cohort was made up of roughly 670 healthy bone marrow donors. At the time of sampling, all cohort members were nominally healthy, though unrecorded immune exposures were likely present. The donor tested CMV seropositive, placing the donor among the 289 seropositive members of the cohort. Every donor gave a peripheral blood sample, and the peripheral blood mononuclear cells from that sample were used for TCR beta sequencing. Genomic DNA was extracted from the blood cell samples with the Qiagen DNeasy Blood Extraction Kit. These data belong to a study of cytomegalovirus exposure and HLA in healthy donors (TCRdb year 2017). About the investigation overall: In an earlier analysis of approximately 500 of the donors, about 270 Gb of sequence data and approximately 100 million unique TCR beta sequences from roughly 180 million T cells were reported. A later analysis re-examined previously published TCR beta repertoires from more than 600 donors and added high-resolution HLA genotyping to investigate patterns of TCR occurrence. A handful of DR-DQ haplotypes were handled as single units for association and clustering because linkage in the cohort was strong. HLA typing covered class I and class II loci at four-digit resolution. Of the approximately 400 genotyped donors, more than 75% were placed in the genetic ancestry cluster associated with self-reported Caucasian donors. Across some 400 genotyped donors of the cohort, an average of about 220,000 unique TCR beta nucleotide sequences per donor were sequenced, and roughly a sixth of those sequences were non-productive. Typing coverage differed by locus: A, B, C, DRB1 and DQB1 were typed in roughly 629-640 donors, DQA1 in roughly 500, DPA1 in nearly 610, and DPB1 in 450 to 480. Roughly 300 gigabases of sequencing data and 91 million or so unique TCR sequences made up an early release that covered several hundred HLA-typed donors. To predict cytomegalovirus infection status, the study combined high-throughput TCR immunosequencing, statistical association of individual TCRs with disease status, and machine learning. In a later genetic analysis, genome-wide SNP genotypes for about 65% of the roughly 670 donors were used, and that subset was treated as a discovery cohort. Donor age, sex, ethnicity and CMV serostatus were compiled alongside the repertoire data. The T cell repertoires of some 700 subjects were profiled by immunosequencing and related to cytomegalovirus serostatus. The later analysis used no new phenotypic data to find candidate immune exposures, relying instead on TCR beta sequences and their occurrence across donors. In an earlier analysis of a few hundred of the donors, high-throughput TCR beta sequencing was used to judge whether each TCR beta V gene segment behaved as functional or pseudogenic. The study aimed to test whether cataloging public T cell receptors could reveal signatures of past pathogen exposure. Every discovery cohort repertoire had been produced on one sequencing platform. Besides the first cohort of 666 subjects, a separate validation cohort made up of 120 or so different subjects was used. General conclusions and limits of the study: Because counts were too low, approximately 15 rarely observed V segments, including chromosome 9 orphons, were excluded from the earlier analysis of 587 of the donors. In a later analysis, the rate of TCR association differed among HLA loci, with DRB1 alleles having the most associated TCRs and HLA-C alleles having the fewest. According to a later analysis, most CMV-associated TCR beta chains appeared to be HLA-restricted, and the HLA associations seemed to be driven largely by CMV exposure. A further reported finding was that TCR beta sequences accurately predicted the HLA-A and HLA-B alleles for most subjects in the first cohort. Broadly in line with IMGT annotations, most TCR beta V segments showed up in productive rearrangements about 87% or about 30% of the time in an earlier analysis of about 500 of the donors. Some IMGT-functional V segments, including TRBV6-2 and TRBV6-3, could not be told apart with the 87-base-pair reads, so those segments were excluded. In the study, 150 to 200 TCR beta chains were listed as associated with cytomegalovirus. In a later genetic analysis, a missense DCLRE1C variant was associated with V-gene and J-gene trimming of TCR beta chains, and the association was replicated in an independent cohort. In vitro tests confirmed that a few of the cytomegalovirus-associated TCR beta chains recognize cytomegalovirus antigens. When HLA alleles, especially DR and DQ, strongly co-occurred, attributing TCR associations to individual alleles was difficult. The presence/absence analyses assumed that sequencing depth was roughly uniform across donors, and that assumption may not be true. A later analysis associated some 17,000 TCR beta sequences with specific HLA alleles at a false discovery rate of 0.05. In a later genetic analysis, fewer N-insertions in productive TCRs were reported among donors in an Asian-associated ancestry cluster than the 666-donor mean. The cohort was sequenced for TCR beta chains only, and without alpha or paired-chain data the features that could be detected were limited. Because some donors lacked HLA typing at each locus, the association tests relied only on the typed subset. In both the original and validation cohorts, the classifier was reported to diagnose cytomegalovirus status with high specificity and sensitivity. According to the authors, the approach could potentially be generalized to other disease states and immunological phenotypes. Most TCR sequences were seen in very few donors, while some public TCRs were found in many individuals. According to a later analysis, parvovirus B19, influenza, CMV and Epstein-Barr virus appeared linked to several top co-occurrence clusters. Immune exposure information for the cohort was limited to CMV serostatus. Linkage disequilibrium might explain the correlated functional status among segregating V segments, but an unknown experimental factor could not be excluded. A group of highly shared sequence variants was considered likely to be a technical artifact of the sequencing pipeline. A later analysis found that HLA-associated TCR beta chains were more clonally expanded and had lower generation probabilities than equally common non-associated chains.

Including the terminal cysteine and phenylalanine, the CDR3 comprises 17 residues. CDR3 DNA is the only sequence kept; it has 51 bases, read in frame from the first base. CDR1 and CDR2, looked up from the germline V gene, are LGHNA and YSLEER. Here V drops 4 bases and J drops 1 base, and the junction holds 3 bases not matched to any gene. The material sequenced was PBMCs. This sequence was found in a man aged 70-80 years in good health and CMV-seropositive. This chain joins TRBV4-3 to TRBJ2-2, with 13 bases in between that match TRBD2. CDR3 loop: CASSRGTSGVNTGELFF. The base sequence is TGCGCCAGCAGCCGAGGGACTAGCGGGGTGAACACCGGGGAGCTGTTTTTT.